This T cell receptor (beta chain) was sequenced in a study of molecular identifiers for immune sequencing clone quantification. This clonotype was seen repeatedly, ten times or more. Germline V gene lookup returns CDR1 SGHKS and CDR2 YYEKEE (reference sequence). Trimming removed 4 bases from V and 5 bases from J; junction bases left unmatched: 10. The CDR3 has 16 residues. Sequencing libraries of naive CD8 cells derived from roughly 20,000 to 1,000,000 sorted cells with 10%, 30% or 50% RNA. TCRdb reanalysed the PCR reads using MiXCR and keeps one entry per CDR3 protein. This table has 300,000 to 350,000 distinct CDR3 sequences, about a fifth appearing once.

Specimen: naive CD8+ T cells from blood, with Jurkat cell RNA spiked in. The sample's subset: FACS-sorted CD8+CD4-CCR7+CD45RA+ naive T cells. The sequence came from a human donor in good health. Some libraries in this study had Jurkat cell RNA spiked in. V usage is TRBV5-5 and J usage is TRBJ2-3, with 10 nucleotides matching TRBD2. The chain's CDR3 is CASSGASGSRIDTQYF. As DNA, the CDR3 is TGTGCCAGCAGCGGAGCTAGCGGGAGCAGAATAGATACGCAGTATTTT.